The 13 T cell receptor beta chains below all came from one sample that was sequenced in a study of blood T cell repertoires in COVID-19. Here immunoSEQ multiplex PCR was the method, and the copy in TCRdb shows in-frame clones only, minus some. Among more than 300,000 clones listed, approximately 91% were seen once. The specimen sequenced was PBMCs or T cells enriched from blood (not recorded which). These receptors all come from a woman under 40 who had been exposed to COVID-19.

The V call is TRBV6-2 or TRBV6-3, the J call TRBJ2-5; 12 positions match TRBD2. Germline CDR1 is MNHEY and CDR2 is SVGEGT. The CDR3 consists of 16 residues. V dropped 5 bases and J dropped 2; count of bases not matched to a gene: 6. Here the CDR3 reads CASSLGLAGPQETQYF. CDR3 in DNA: TGTGCCAGCAGTCTCGGACTAGCGGGGCCTCAAGAGACCCAGTACTTC.

This clone was picked up a small number of times. The chain couples TRBV6-1 to TRBJ1-2, with D unresolved. Trimming stripped 1 base from V and 5 bases from J, with 11 bases between. This CDR3 is 14 amino acids long. Germline CDR1 reads MNHNS; CDR2 reads SASEGT. The CDR3 protein is CASSEGEARYGYTF. CDR3 nucleotides: TGTGCCAGCAGTGAAGGCGAGGCCCGATATGGCTACACCTTC.

The genes are TRBV27 and TRBJ1-2; D may be TRBD1 (5 bases). With 3 bases removed from V and 4 bases from J, the gap between germline ends came to 15 bases. CDR1 and CDR2 (germline): MNHEY, SMNVEV (reference sequence). The CDR3 runs to 15 residues. This chain's CDR3 is CASSFRGSDGYGYTF. The CDR3 nucleotides read TGTGCCAGCAGTTTTAGGGGCAGTGATGGCTATGGCTACACCTTC.

The chain combines TRBV25-1 with TRBJ2-7; possibly TRBD1 for D (5 bases). Germline assignment: CDR1 MGHDK and CDR2 SYGVNS. Trimming took 9 bases from V and 2 from J, leaving 17 bases between them. The CDR3 is 14 amino acids. Here the CDR3 DNA reads TGTGCCAGGGCAGGGCCCCACTCCACCTACGAGCAGTACTTC. The encoded protein is CARAGPHSTYEQYF.

The chain is built from TRBV18 and TRBJ1-4, with D possibly matching TRBD1 (5 bases). Trimming removed 2 bases from V and 5 bases from J, with 9 bases in between. Germline V gene sequence: CDR1 KGHSH, CDR2 LQKENI. CDR3 length: 14 amino acids. As DNA, the CDR3 is TGTGCCAGCTCACCAAGAGACAGAAATGAAAAACTGTTTTTT. It translates to CASSPRDRNEKLFF.

V is TRBV4-3 and J is TRBJ2-1, with a weak D call TRBD2 (7 bases). The V end was cut by 4 bases, the J end by 8 bases, with 18 bases between. The CDR3 has 15 amino acids. The germline V gene has CDR1 LGHNA and CDR2 YSLEER. In DNA form, the CDR3 reads TGCGCCAGCAGCCCGAACGGGGGGCCCCGGGATGAGCAGTTCTTC. Protein sequence: CASSPNGGPRDEQFF.

The chain recombines TRBV6-2 or TRBV6-3 with TRBJ1-6; 11 bases line up with TRBD1. The V segment lost 4 bases and the J segment 8 bases; nucleotides outside the gene matches: 13. The length of the CDR3 is 18 residues. Germline lookup yields CDR1 MNHEY and CDR2 SVGEGT. CDR3 sequence reads: CASSFSYLPGQGDSPLHF. The CDR3 DNA reads TGTGCCAGCAGTTTCTCCTACCTGCCGGGACAGGGGGATTCACCCCTCCACTTT.

The CDR3 spells CASSAAPLGQGGYQPQHF. Here the CDR3 DNA reads TGTGCCAGCAGCGCCGCCCCCCTGGGACAGGGGGGCTATCAGCCCCAGCATTTT. The chain joins TRBV7-9 to TRBJ1-5, with 11 bases that match TRBD1. V shed 5 bases and J 5 bases; nucleotides not matched to a gene: 14. The germline V gene has CDR1 SEHNR and CDR2 FQNEAQ (reference sequence). This CDR3 is built from 18 residues.

This clone was detected once. The chain links TRBV27 to TRBJ2-7; 9 bases are shared with TRBD2. The trim removed 8 bases at V and 7 bases at J, leaving 12 bases unmatched. The CDR3 has 14 residues. Germline V gives CDR1 MNHEY, CDR2 SMNVEV (reference sequence). The CDR3 here is CASARGGAGGEQYF. The CDR3 bases are TGTGCCAGCGCCCGCGGGGGGGCCGGGGGAGAGCAGTACTTC.

The rearrangement uses TRBV10-1 and TRBJ1-5; 8 bases agree with TRBD1. Germline V gives CDR1 WNHNN, CDR2 SYGVQD (reference sequence). V lost 10 bases and J lost 0; bases outside the gene matches: 14. The CDR3 is 17 amino acids. The DNA of the CDR3 is TGCGCCAAGTTGCATGCCAACAGGGGGTATAGCAATCAGCCCCAGCATTTT. It specifies CAKLHANRGYSNQPQHF.

The V gene is TRBV29-1, the J gene TRBJ2-1; 10 nucleotides align to TRBD1. The CDR3 sequence is 15 residues long. The V gene's germline CDR1 is SQVTM and CDR2 ANQGSEA. J gave up 4 bases and V 7 bases, and 10 bases lay outside the gene matches. CDR3 nucleotide sequence: TGCAGCGCCATAACCGGGACAGGGGTTTACAATGAGCAGTTCTTC. Its translation: CSAITGTGVYNEQFF.

This chain uses TRBV4-1 with TRBJ1-1, with TRBD1 as a possible D gene (5 bases). Germline V CDR1 and CDR2: MGHRA, YSYEKL. The CDR3 runs 15 residues. V was shortened by 2 bases and J by 5 bases, with 15 bases between the two germline ends. The CDR3 DNA reads TGCGCCAGCAGCCAAACCCCAGGGAAGTGGACTGAAGCTTTCTTT. Translated: CASSQTPGKWTEAFF.

The chain combines TRBV12-3 or TRBV12-4 with TRBJ2-3; D might be TRBD2 (5 bases). The germline V and J ends were trimmed by 11 bases and 3 bases, with 15 bases remaining between them. The CDR3 covers 13 residues. The CDR3 spells CASLGGWTDTQYF. The DNA of the CDR3 is TGTGCCTCTCTGGGCGGGTGGACAGATACGCAGTATTTT.